Below are 10 T cell receptor beta chains sequenced from a single sample in a study of cytomegalovirus exposure and HLA in healthy donors. PCR was performed using 60 Vbeta and 13 Jbeta primers. Some clones are missing from TCRdb's copy, which holds only in-frame ones; the method was immunoSEQ multiplex PCR. The table has some 120,000 clones, over 60% seen once. The specimen sequenced was PBMCs. The receptors here all came from a woman aged 40 to 55 in good health and CMV-seronegative.

The CDR3 loop reads CASSLSDRYNEQFF. Here the CDR3 DNA reads TGTGCCAGCAGCTTATCAGACAGGTACAATGAGCAGTTCTTC. This sequence joins TRBV7-6 and TRBJ2-1; D is perhaps TRBD1 (6 bases). The CDR3 loop spans 14 amino acids. CDR1 SGHVS and CDR2 FNYEAQ come from the germline V gene. The V and J ends lost 2 bases and 4 bases respectively, with 9 bases between them.

The sample holds a few counts of this clone. The J gene is TRBJ1-4, the V gene TRBV25-1; D is undetermined. The CDR3 runs 13 residues. V shed 11 bases and J shed 3 bases, with 13 bases lying between them. Per the germline V gene, CDR1 is MGHDK and CDR2 is SYGVNS. CDR3 coding DNA: TGTGCCGCTATGGGAGATGCTAATGAAAAACTGTTTTTT. This gives the protein CAAMGDANEKLFF.

This chain links TRBV25-1 with TRBJ1-1; TRBD1 is a possible D gene (6 bases). The CDR3 contains 13 residues. Germline CDR1 MGHDK, CDR2 SYGVNS. V was clipped by 2 bases and J by 6 bases, with 10 bases between them. In DNA, the CDR3 is TGTGCCAGCAGTGAAACGTGGGGGCCTGAAGCTTTCTTT. Its protein product is CASSETWGPEAFF.

V is TRBV6-4 and J is TRBJ2-4; 9 nucleotides match TRBD2. The CDR3 consists of 19 residues. Germline V gene sequence: CDR1 MRHNA, CDR2 SNTAGT. V dropped 0 bases and J dropped 0; count of bases not matched to a gene: 9. The CDR3 bases are TGTGCCAGCAGTGACTCGAACGGACTAGCGTATCTAGCCAAAAACATTCAGTACTTC. Translated, it gives CASSDSNGLAYLAKNIQYF.

The chain links TRBV6-6 to TRBJ1-1; a weak D match, TRBD1 (5 bases). Trimming took off 7 bases at V and 6 bases at J, with 12 bases between the two ends. This CDR3 has 12 residues. CDR1 and CDR2 (germline): MNHNY, SVGAGI (reference sequence). The CDR3 region is CASMEGKAEAFF. CDR3 sequence (DNA): TGTGCCAGCATGGAGGGGAAGGCTGAAGCTTTCTTT.

In DNA form, the CDR3 reads TGTGCCAGCATGCCCCAACAGGGGCTGACGGAAGCTTTCTTT. Its translation is CASMPQQGLTEAFF. This chain uses TRBV27 with TRBJ1-1; TRBD1 matches at 7 bases. The CDR3 covers 14 residues. With V trimmed by 7 bases and J by 8 bases, 13 bases remained unmatched. The germline gives CDR1 MNHEY, CDR2 SMNVEV (reference sequence).

This clone came up a few times. The gene calls are TRBV11-2 and TRBJ2-7; D is possibly TRBD2 (6 bases). Germline loops: CDR1 SGHAT, CDR2 FQNNGV. The CDR3 length is 14 residues. V lost 4 bases to trimming and J lost 1 base, with 11 bases between them. The CDR3 DNA follows: TGTGCCAGCAGCTCCTCGGCGGGGTCCTACGAGCAGTACTTC. Residues: CASSSSAGSYEQYF.

The chain's CDR3 is CASSGRTLTYEQYF. DNA for the CDR3: TGTGCCAGCAGCGGGAGAACTTTGACCTACGAGCAGTACTTC. The rearrangement links TRBV5-8 to TRBJ2-7; D might be TRBD2 (5 bases). CDR3 length equals 14 residues. Germline V gives CDR1 SGHTS, CDR2 YDEGEE. V lost 4 bases and J lost 2, with 13 bases in between.

This sequence joins TRBV28 and TRBJ2-1; possible D gene TRBD2, 6 bases. Looked up from germline, CDR1 is MDHEN and CDR2 is SYDVKM. The CDR3 is 13 amino acids. Trimming took off 9 bases at V and 5 bases at J, with 14 bases between the two ends. In DNA, the CDR3 is TGTGCCAGTCGAGACGGGGGAAACAATGAGCAGTTCTTC. It encodes CASRDGGNNEQFF. Combining the CDR3 with reference TRBV28 and TRBJ2-1 gives the whole variable domain DVKVTQSSRYLVKRTGEKVFLECVQDMDHENMFWYRQDPGLGLRLIYFSYDVKMKEKGDIPEGYSVSREKKERFSLILESASTNQTSMYLCASRDGGNNEQFFGPGTRLTVL.

The chain is built from TRBV5-5 and TRBJ2-1, with 8 bases identical to TRBD1. In germline, CDR1 is SGHKS, CDR2 YYEKEE (reference sequence). Germline trimming cut 7 bases from V and 0 bases from J; bases unmatched to any gene: 3. CDR3 length: 14 amino acids. CDR3 DNA sequence: TGTGCCAGCCTCACAGGGGGCTCCTACAATGAGCAGTTCTTC. Its translation is CASLTGGSYNEQFF.